The 2 T cell receptor beta chains below all came from one sample that was sequenced in a study of shared clonotypes between healthy human individuals (dated by TCRdb to 2018 to 2020). The receptor library was made with the immunoSEQ multiplex PCR assay. This is the immuneACCESS table as TCRdb keeps it, with only in-frame sequences that have V and J called. A part of the clones is gone; compared with another copy, unresolved V genes explain less than half, and the rest is unexplained. Within this sample are under 600,000 clones, with just over 75% of them counted one time only. Approximately 12% of the sample comes from the top ten. Sequenced input: PBMCs. Source of these receptors: a middle-aged woman in good health. Some clones in this sample may be carry-over from other donors' samples.

This chain links TRBV30 with TRBJ1-5; a weak D match, TRBD1 (6 bases). Trimming left V 5 bases short and J 1 base short, with 9 bases between. The CDR3 runs to 13 residues. Germline V gene sequence: CDR1 GTSNPN, CDR2 SVGIG (reference sequence). This CDR3 is CAWATGSNQPQHF. CDR3 DNA sequence: TGTGCCTGGGCTACAGGGAGCAATCAGCCCCAGCATTTT.

This chain connects TRBV18 to TRBJ2-3; D is possibly TRBD1 (7 bases). Germline V gives CDR1 KGHSH, CDR2 LQKENI. The CDR3 spans 15 residues. Trimming shortened V by 1 base and J by 6 bases, and 14 bases separated the two germline ends. CDR3 sequence reads: CASSPRQGREDTQYF. The CDR3 coding sequence is TGTGCCAGCTCACCACGACAGGGACGGGAGGATACGCAGTATTTT.